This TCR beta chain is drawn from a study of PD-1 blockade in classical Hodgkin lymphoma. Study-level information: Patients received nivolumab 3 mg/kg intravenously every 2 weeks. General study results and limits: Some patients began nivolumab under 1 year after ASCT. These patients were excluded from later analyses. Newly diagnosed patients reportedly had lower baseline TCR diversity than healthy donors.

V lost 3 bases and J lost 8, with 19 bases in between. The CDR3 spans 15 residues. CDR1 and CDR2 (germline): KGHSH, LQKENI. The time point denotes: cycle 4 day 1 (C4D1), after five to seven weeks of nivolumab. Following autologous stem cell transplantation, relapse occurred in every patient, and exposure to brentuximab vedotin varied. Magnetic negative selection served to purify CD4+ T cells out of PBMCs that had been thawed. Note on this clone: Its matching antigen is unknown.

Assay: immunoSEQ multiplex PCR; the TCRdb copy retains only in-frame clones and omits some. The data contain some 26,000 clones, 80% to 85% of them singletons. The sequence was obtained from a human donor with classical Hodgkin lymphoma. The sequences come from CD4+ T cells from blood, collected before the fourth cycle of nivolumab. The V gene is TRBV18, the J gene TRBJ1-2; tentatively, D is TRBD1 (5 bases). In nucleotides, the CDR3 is TGTGCCAGCTCACCCGCCACCCAATTGGAGGGGGGCTACACCTTC. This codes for CASSPATQLEGGYTF.